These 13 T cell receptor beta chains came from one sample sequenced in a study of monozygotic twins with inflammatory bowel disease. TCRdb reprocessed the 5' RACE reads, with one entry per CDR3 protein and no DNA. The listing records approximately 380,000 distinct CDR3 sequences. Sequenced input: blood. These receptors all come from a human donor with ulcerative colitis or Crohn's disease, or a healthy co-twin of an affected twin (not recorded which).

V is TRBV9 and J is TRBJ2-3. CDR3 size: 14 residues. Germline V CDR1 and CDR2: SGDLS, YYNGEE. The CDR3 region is CASSVASATDTQYF.

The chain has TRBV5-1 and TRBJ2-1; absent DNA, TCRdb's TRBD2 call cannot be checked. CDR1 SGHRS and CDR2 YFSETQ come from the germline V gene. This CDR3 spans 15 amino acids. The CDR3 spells CASSTTSGGAYEQFF.

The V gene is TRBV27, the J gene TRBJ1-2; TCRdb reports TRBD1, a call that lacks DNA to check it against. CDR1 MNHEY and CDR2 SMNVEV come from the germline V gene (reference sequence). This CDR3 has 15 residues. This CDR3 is CASVPRPGPIYGYTF.

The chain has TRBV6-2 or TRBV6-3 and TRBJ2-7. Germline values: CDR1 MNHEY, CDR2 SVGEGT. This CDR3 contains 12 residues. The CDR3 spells CASSHREGEQYF.

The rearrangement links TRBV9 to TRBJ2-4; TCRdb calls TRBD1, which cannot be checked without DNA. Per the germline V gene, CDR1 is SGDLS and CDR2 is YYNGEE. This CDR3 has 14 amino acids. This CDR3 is CASSAGGSGDMQYF. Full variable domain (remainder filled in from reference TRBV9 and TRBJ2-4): DSGVTQTPKHLITATGQRVTLRCSPRSGDLSVYWYQQSLDQGLQFLIQYYNGEERAKGNILERFSAQQFPDLHSELNLSSLELGDSALYFCASSAGGSGDMQYFGAGTRLSVL.

The CDR3 sequence: CAWSDPGRGNTEAFF. The V call is TRBV30, the J call TRBJ1-1. Germline V gene sequence: CDR1 GTSNPN, CDR2 SVGIG (reference sequence). The CDR3 has 15 amino acids. Full variable domain (outside the CDR3, taken from reference TRBV30 and TRBJ1-1): SQTIHQWPATLVQPVGSPLSLECTVEGTSNPNLYWYRQAAGRGLQLLFYSVGIGQISSEVPQNLSASRPQDRQFILSSKKLLLSDSGFYLCAWSDPGRGNTEAFFGQGTRLTVV.

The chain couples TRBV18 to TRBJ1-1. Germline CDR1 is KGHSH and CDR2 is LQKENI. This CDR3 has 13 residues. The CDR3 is CASSPRKNTEAFF.

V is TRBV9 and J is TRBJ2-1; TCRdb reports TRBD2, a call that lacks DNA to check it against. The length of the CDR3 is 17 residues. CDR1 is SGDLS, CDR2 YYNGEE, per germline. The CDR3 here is CASSPFGTSGGHNEQFF.

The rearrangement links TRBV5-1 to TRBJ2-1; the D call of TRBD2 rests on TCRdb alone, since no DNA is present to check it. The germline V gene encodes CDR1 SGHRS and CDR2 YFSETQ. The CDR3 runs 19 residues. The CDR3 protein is CASSVSGTSGGVGTNEQFF.

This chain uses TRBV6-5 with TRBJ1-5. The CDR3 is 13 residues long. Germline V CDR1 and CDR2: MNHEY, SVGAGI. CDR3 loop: CASGGRVNQPQHF.

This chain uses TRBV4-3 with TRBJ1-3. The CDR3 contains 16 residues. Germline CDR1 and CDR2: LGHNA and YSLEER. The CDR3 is CASSQETWFMGNTIYF.

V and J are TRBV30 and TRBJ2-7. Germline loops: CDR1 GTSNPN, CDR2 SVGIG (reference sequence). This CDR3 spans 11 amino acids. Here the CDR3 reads CAWSPRHEQYF. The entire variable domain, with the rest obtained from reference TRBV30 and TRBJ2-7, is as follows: SQTIHQWPATLVQPVGSPLSLECTVEGTSNPNLYWYRQAAGRGLQLLFYSVGIGQISSEVPQNLSASRPQDRQFILSSKKLLLSDSGFYLCAWSPRHEQYFGPGTRLTVT.

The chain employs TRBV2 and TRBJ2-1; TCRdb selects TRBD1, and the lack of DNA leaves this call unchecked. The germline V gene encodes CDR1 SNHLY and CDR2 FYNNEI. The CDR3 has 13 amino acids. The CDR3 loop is CASSTETGSDQFF.